One and the same sample provided the 11 T cell receptor beta chains below, sequenced in a study of T cells in Graves' hyperthyroidism and ophthalmopathy. Regions amplified from RNA transcripts were the TCR beta CDR3 regions. Using the HTBI primer set, a first-round RT-PCR was run on the TCR CDR3. TCRdb used MiXCR to reprocess the multiplex PCR reads, holding one entry per CDR3 protein. Of fewer than 450,000 distinct CDR3 sequences in the sample, around 15% were seen once. Material: blood. All receptors derive from a man aged 50 to 60 with Graves' ophthalmopathy.

Concerning this clonotype: A single base separates this from a much larger clone, so it may be a read error. The rearrangement joins TRBV20-1 to TRBJ2-1, with TRBD2 as a possible D gene (6 bases). Germline V gene data show CDR1 as DFQATT and CDR2 as SNEGSKA (reference sequence). The CDR3 extends over 15 amino acids. The CDR3 loop reads CSAKQTSIPTNGQFF. In nucleotides, the CDR3 is TGCAGTGCAAAGCAGACTAGTATCCCCACCAATGGGCAGTTCTTC.

The table lists this clonotype with a few counts. The V and J genes are TRBV12-3 or TRBV12-4 and TRBJ2-7; maybe TRBD2 (5 bases). The CDR3 is 14 residues long. V gave up 6 bases and J gave up 7 bases, with 19 bases separating them. CDR3 region: CASSRLSRSGEQYF. The CDR3 nucleotides read TGTGCCAGCAGCCGCCTCTCTCGCTCGGGGGAGCAGTACTTC.

This clonotype was picked up many times. This chain uses TRBV18 with TRBJ2-7; 9 nucleotides match TRBD2. Looked up from germline, CDR1 is KGHSH and CDR2 is LQKENI. V lost 5 bases and J lost 7; bases outside the gene matches: 12. The CDR3 spans 15 residues. CDR3: CASSDSSGVVREQYF. The CDR3 nucleotides read TGTGCCAGCTCAGATTCTAGCGGGGTGGTACGAGAGCAGTACTTC.

This clonotype has a count of ten or more. This chain links TRBV7-9 with TRBJ2-1; 9 bases are shared with TRBD2. Unmatched junction bases numbered 14, after V lost 4 bases and J lost 10 bases. Germline values: CDR1 SEHNR, CDR2 FQNEAQ (reference sequence). The CDR3 length is 16 residues. CDR3: CASSSARSLAGAEQFF. The CDR3 region has the DNA TGTGCCAGCAGCTCCGCCCGGAGCTTAGCGGGAGCGGAGCAGTTCTTC. The full variable domain, with the rest looked up from reference TRBV7-9 and TRBJ2-1, is DTGVSQNPRHKITKRGQNVTFRCDPISEHNRLYWYRQTLGQGPEFLTYFQNEAQLEKSRLLSDRFSAERPKGSFSTLEIQRTEQGDSAMYLCASSSARSLAGAEQFFGPGTRLTVL.

This clonotype has a handful of counts. The chain combines TRBV6-1 with TRBJ2-5; tentative D call: TRBD1 (5 bases). Trimming shortened V by 7 bases and J by 5 bases, and 14 bases separated the two germline ends. Germline assignment: CDR1 MNHNS and CDR2 SASEGT. There are 13 residues in the CDR3. The CDR3 here is CASTRSQGETQYF. The CDR3 nucleotides read TGTGCCAGCACTAGGAGTCAGGGTGAGACCCAGTACTTC.

This sequence joins TRBV7-4 and TRBJ2-7; 14 bases align to TRBD2. The ends lost 3 bases at V and 6 bases at J; junction bases unmatched: 7. Germline lookup yields CDR1 SGHVT and CDR2 SQSDAQ. This CDR3 comprises 16 residues. The CDR3 spells CASSLAPGLAGVEQYF. The CDR3, as DNA: TGTGCCAGCAGCTTGGCCCCGGGACTAGCGGGAGTCGAGCAGTACTTC.

This clonotype was detected many times. This chain connects TRBV12-3 or TRBV12-4 to TRBJ2-7; 12 bases map to TRBD2. V trimming: 1 base; J trimming: 4 bases; junction bases outside the gene matches: 2. The CDR3 covers 15 residues. CDR3 nucleotides: TGTGCCAGCAGTTTAGGCCTAGCGGGAGGGTACGAGCAGTACTTC. It codes for CASSLGLAGGYEQYF.

This clonotype came up many times. The chain uses TRBV24-1 and TRBJ2-7; unclear D gene. V lost 2 bases, J lost 1 base, and 8 bases lay in between. This CDR3 is built from 14 residues. Germline values: CDR1 KGHDR, CDR2 SFDVKD. The CDR3 is CATSDSQSSYEQYF. In DNA, the CDR3 is TGTGCCACCAGTGATTCCCAGAGTTCCTACGAGCAGTACTTC.

This clonotype occurred many times. J is TRBJ1-1 and V is TRBV5-1; D is uncertain. The V gene lost 7 bases and the J gene lost 1 base, with 17 bases spanning the gap. Germline V lookup: CDR1 SGHRS, CDR2 YFSETQ. The CDR3 runs to 15 residues. The chain's CDR3 is CASSIEEATNTEAFF. The CDR3, as DNA: TGCGCCAGCTCGATCGAGGAGGCGACGAACACTGAAGCTTTCTTT.

The chain employs TRBV12-3 or TRBV12-4 and TRBJ2-3; 16 nucleotides agree with TRBD2. The V segment lost 6 bases and the J segment 6 bases; nucleotides outside the gene matches: 9. This CDR3 has 17 amino acids. The CDR3 sequence is CASSTGLAGGLPDTQYF. CDR3 nucleotides: TGTGCCAGCAGCACGGGACTAGCGGGAGGGCTCCCTGATACGCAGTATTTT.

As regards this clonotype: A much bigger clone sits one base away, suggesting this may be a read error. The genes are TRBV6-9 and TRBJ2-1; 10 positions match TRBD2. V was clipped by 4 bases and J by 3 bases; unmatched bases: 6. CDR1 is MNHGY, CDR2 SVAAGI, per germline. CDR3 length equals 16 residues. CDR3 nucleotides: TGTGCCAGCAGTTTTTGGGCTAGCGGGGGCTACAATGAGCAGTTCTTC. This sequence encodes CASSFWASGGYNEQFF.